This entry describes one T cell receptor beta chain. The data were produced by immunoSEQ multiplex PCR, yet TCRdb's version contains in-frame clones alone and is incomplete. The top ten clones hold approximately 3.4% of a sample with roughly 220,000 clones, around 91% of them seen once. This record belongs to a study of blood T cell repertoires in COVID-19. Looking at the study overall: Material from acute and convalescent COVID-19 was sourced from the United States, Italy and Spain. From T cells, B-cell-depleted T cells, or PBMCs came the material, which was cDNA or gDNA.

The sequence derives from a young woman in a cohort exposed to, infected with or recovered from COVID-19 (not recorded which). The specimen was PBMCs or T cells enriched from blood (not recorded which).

The CDR3 nucleotides are TGTGCCAGCTCACCAGGGACACAGAACTATGGCTACACCTTC. It yields the protein CASSPGTQNYGYTF. J is TRBJ1-2 and V is TRBV18; possibly TRBD1 for D (6 bases). Germline-derived CDR1 and CDR2 are KGHSH and LQKENI. V was trimmed by 2 bases and J by 2 bases, leaving 9 bases between them. This CDR3 spans 14 amino acids.